This TCR beta chain was profiled in a study of cytomegalovirus exposure and HLA in healthy donors. Study-wide results and caveats: Reportedly, diagnosis of cytomegalovirus status by the classifier showed high specificity and sensitivity. Using a false discovery rate of 0.05, a later analysis showed that approximately 18,000 TCR beta sequences were associated with HLA alleles. Among TCR beta chains, those listed as cytomegalovirus-associated numbered approximately 150. Across donors, most TCRs were seen rarely, yet some public ones were widespread.

The primer mix had 60 Vbeta and 13 Jbeta primers. Assay: immunoSEQ multiplex PCR; the TCRdb copy retains only in-frame clones and omits some. The table lists under 200,000 clones, 65% to 85% of them singletons. The V gene's germline CDR1 is SGHDT and CDR2 YYEEEE. Trimming stripped 2 bases from V and 4 bases from J, with 10 bases between. The CDR3 is 14 amino acids. This clone was recorded a few times. Its target is unknown. The rearrangement uses TRBV5-6 and TRBJ1-3; maybe TRBD1 (5 bases). Material for sequencing was PBMCs. This receptor was taken from a male donor in good health and CMV-seropositive. Here the CDR3 DNA reads TGTGCCAGCAGCTTCCCGGGACTAGGAAACACCATATATTTT. Its protein is CASSFPGLGNTIYF.